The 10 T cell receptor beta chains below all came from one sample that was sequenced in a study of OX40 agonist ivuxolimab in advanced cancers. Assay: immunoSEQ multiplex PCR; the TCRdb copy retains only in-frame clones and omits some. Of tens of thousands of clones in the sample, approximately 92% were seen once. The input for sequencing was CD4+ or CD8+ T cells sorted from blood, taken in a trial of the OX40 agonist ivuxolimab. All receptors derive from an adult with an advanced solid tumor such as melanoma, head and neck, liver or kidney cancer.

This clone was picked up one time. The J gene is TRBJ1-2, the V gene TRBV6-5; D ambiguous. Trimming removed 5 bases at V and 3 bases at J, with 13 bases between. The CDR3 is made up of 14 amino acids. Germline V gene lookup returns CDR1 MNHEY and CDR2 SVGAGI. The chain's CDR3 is CASSRAEGHYGYTF. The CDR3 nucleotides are TGTGCCAGCAGTCGGGCGGAGGGTCACTATGGCTACACCTTC.

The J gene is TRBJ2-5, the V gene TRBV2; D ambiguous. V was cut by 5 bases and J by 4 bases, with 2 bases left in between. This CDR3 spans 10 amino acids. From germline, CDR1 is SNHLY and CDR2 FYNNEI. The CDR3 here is CASSRETQYF. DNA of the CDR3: TGTGCCAGCAGTAGAGAGACCCAGTACTTC.

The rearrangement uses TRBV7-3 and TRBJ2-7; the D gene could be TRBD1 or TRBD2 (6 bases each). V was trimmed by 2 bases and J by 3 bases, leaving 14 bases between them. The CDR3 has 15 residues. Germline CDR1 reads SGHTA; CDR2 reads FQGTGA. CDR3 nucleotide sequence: TGTGCCAGCAGCTTAGAAGGGGGGCTGTACTACGAGCAGTACTTC. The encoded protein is CASSLEGGLYYEQYF.

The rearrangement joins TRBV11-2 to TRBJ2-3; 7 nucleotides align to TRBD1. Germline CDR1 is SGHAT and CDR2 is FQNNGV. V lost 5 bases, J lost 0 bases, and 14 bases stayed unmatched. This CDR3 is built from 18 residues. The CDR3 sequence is CASSRGQLILTSTDTQYF. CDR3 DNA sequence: TGTGCCAGCAGCCGGGGACAGCTAATTCTTACTAGCACAGATACGCAGTATTTT.

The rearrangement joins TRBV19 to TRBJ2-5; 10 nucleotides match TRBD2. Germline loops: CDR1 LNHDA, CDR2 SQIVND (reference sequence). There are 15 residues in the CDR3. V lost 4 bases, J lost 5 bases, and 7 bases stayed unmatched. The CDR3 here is CASSRASGSWETQYF. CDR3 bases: TGTGCCAGTAGTAGGGCTAGCGGGAGCTGGGAGACCCAGTACTTC.

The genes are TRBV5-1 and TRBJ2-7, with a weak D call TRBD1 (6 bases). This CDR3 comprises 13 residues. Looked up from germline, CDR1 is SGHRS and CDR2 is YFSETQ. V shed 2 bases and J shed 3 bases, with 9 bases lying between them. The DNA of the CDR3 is TGCGCCAGCAGCTTACAGGGTGACTACGAGCAGTACTTC. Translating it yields CASSLQGDYEQYF.

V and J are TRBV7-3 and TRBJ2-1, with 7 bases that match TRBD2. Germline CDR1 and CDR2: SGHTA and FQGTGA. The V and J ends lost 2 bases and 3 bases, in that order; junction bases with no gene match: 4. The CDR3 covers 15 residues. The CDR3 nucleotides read TGTGCCAGCAGCTTAGAGGCTAGCGGCTACAATGAGCAGTTCTTC. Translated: CASSLEASGYNEQFF. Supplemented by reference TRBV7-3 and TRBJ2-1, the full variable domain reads GAGVSQTPSNKVTEKGKYVELRCDPISGHTALYWYRQSLGQGPEFLIYFQGTGAADDSGLPNDRFFAVRPEGSVSTLKIQRTERGDSAVYLCASSLEASGYNEQFFGPGTRLTVL.

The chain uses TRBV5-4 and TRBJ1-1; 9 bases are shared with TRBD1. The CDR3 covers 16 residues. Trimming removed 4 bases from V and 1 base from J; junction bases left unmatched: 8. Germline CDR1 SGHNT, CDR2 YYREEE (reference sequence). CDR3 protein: CASSLGTGLPNTEAFF. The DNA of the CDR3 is TGTGCCAGCAGCCTAGGGACAGGGCTACCGAACACTGAAGCTTTCTTT.

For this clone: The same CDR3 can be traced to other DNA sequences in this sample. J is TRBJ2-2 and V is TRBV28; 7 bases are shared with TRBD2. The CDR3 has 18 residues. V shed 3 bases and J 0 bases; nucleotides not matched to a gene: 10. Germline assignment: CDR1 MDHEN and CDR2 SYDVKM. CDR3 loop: CASSFMGGGGANTGELFF. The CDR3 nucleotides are TGTGCCAGCAGTTTTATGGGTGGTGGGGGGGCGAACACCGGGGAGCTGTTTTTT.

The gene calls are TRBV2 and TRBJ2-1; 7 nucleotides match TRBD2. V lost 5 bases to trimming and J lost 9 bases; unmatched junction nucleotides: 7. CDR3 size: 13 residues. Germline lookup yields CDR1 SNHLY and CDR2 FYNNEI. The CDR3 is CASSLLERGEQFF. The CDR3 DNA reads TGTGCCAGCAGTTTGTTGGAGCGGGGTGAGCAGTTCTTC.